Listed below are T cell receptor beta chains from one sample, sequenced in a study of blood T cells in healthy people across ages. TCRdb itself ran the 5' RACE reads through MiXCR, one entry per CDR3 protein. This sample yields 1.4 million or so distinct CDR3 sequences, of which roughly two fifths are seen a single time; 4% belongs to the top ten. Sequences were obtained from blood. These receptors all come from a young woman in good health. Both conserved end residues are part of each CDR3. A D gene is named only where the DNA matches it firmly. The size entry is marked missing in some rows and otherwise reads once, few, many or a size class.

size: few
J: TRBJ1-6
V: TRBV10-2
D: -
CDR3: CASSDRGEGYNSPLHF
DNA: TGCGCCAGCAGTGACCGCGGGGAGGGGTATAATTCACCCCTCCACTTT

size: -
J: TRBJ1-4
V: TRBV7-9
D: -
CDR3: CASSLTGGATNEKLFF
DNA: TGTGCCAGCAGCTTAACCGGGGGAGCAACTAATGAAAAACTGTTTTTT

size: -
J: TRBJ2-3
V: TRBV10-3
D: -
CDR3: CDARAFAPSTDTQYF
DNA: TGTGATGCGCGGGCCTTCGCACCTAGCACAGATACGCAGTATTTT

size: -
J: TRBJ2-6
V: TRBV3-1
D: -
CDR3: CASSRDVPSGANVLTF
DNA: TGTGCCAGCAGCCGGGACGTTCCCTCTGGGGCCAACGTCCTGACTTTC

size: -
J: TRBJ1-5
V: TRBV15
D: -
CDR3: CATSINSERVLRPQHF
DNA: TGTGCCACCAGCATAAACAGTGAACGAGTACTTCGGCCCCAGCATTTT

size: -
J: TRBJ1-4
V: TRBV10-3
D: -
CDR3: CATGTRDNEKLFF
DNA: TGTGCCACCGGGACACGCGATAATGAAAAACTGTTTTTT

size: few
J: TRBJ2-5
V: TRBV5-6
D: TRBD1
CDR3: CASSWRTGLKETQYF
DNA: TGTGCCAGCAGCTGGAGGACAGGGTTGAAAGAGACCCAGTACTTC

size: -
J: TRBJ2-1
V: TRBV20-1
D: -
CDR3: CSARGRGPYNEQFF
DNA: TGCAGTGCTAGAGGGCGGGGGCCGTACAATGAGCAGTTCTTC

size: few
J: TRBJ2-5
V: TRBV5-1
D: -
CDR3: CASNRGAQETQYF
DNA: TGCGCCAGCAACCGCGGGGCCCAAGAGACCCAGTACTTC

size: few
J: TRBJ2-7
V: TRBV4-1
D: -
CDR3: CASSQYRSRENEQYF
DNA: TGCGCCAGCAGCCAATACAGGTCTCGAGAGAACGAGCAGTACTTC

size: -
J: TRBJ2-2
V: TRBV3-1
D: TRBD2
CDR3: CASSQVAGNTGELFF
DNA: TGTGCCAGCAGCCAAGTAGCGGGGAACACCGGGGAGCTGTTTTTT

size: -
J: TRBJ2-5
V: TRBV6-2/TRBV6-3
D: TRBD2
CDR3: CASSYSIWLADNEQYF
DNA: TGTGCCAGCAGTTACTCGATCTGGCTAGCGGACAATGAGCAGTACTTC

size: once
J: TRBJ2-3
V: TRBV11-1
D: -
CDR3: CASSFISGTDTQYF
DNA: TGTGCCAGCAGCTTCATTTCTGGAACAGATACGCAGTATTTT

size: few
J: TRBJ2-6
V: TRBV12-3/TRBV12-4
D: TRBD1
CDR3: CASSQTGGAGANVLTF
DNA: TGTGCCAGCAGTCAGACAGGGGGCGCTGGGGCCAACGTCCTGACTTTC

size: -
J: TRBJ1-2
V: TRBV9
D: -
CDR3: CASSAAGVSHYGYTF
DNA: TGTGCCAGCAGCGCTGCAGGGGTTTCCCACTATGGCTACACCTTC

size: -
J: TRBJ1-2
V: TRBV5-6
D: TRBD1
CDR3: CASSTTGENYGYTF
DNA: TGTGCCAGCAGCACCACAGGGGAAAACTATGGCTACACCTTC

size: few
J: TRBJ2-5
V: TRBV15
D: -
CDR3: CATSRGYSGQETQYF
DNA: TGTGCCACCAGCAGAGGCTATAGCGGCCAAGAGACCCAGTACTTC

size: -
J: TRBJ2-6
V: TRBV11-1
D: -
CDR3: CASTHLAGTGANVLTF
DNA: TGTGCCAGCACCCACCTAGCAGGGACTGGGGCCAACGTCCTGACTTTC

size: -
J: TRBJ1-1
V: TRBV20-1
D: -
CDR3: CSAYIGELNTEAFF
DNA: TGCAGTGCCTATATAGGTGAACTGAACACTGAAGCTTTCTTT

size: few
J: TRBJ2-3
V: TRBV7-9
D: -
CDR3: CASSLVLRGSTDTQYF
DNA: TGTGCCAGCAGCTTAGTTCTGCGGGGAAGCACAGATACGCAGTATTTT

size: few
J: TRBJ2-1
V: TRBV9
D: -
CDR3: CASSTGGAIEQFF
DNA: TGTGCCAGCAGCACCGGTGGAGCGATTGAGCAGTTCTTC

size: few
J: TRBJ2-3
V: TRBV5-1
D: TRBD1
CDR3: CASSGGQYAADTQYF
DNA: TGCGCCAGCAGTGGGGGACAGTACGCCGCAGATACGCAGTATTTT

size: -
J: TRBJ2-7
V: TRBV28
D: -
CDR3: CASSTPGLASEQYF
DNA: TGTGCCAGCAGTACACCGGGGCTAGCAAGCGAGCAGTACTTC

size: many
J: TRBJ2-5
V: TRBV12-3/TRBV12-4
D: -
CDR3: CASSFRVREQYF
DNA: TGTGCCAGCAGTTTCAGGGTTAGGGAGCAGTACTTC

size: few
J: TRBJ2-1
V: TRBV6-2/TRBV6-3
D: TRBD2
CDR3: CASSSHFLAGKGGGEQFF
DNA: TGTGCCAGCAGTTCCCACTTTCTAGCGGGGAAAGGAGGGGGTGAGCAGTTCTTC

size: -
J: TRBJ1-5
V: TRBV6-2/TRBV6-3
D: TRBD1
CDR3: CASTNDRGSNQPQHF
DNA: TGTGCCAGCACAAACGACAGGGGAAGCAATCAGCCCCAGCATTTT

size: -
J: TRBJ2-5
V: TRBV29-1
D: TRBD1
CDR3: CSVDSRDRGINEQYF
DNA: TGCAGCGTCGACAGCCGGGACAGGGGGATCAATGAGCAGTACTTC

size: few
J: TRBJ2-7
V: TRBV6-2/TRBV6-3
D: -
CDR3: CASSKPGTEQYF
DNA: TGTGCCAGCAGTAAACCAGGGACCGAGCAGTACTTC

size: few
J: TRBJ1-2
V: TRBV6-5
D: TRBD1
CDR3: CASKPGQSYGYTF
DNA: TGTGCCAGCAAACCGGGACAGTCTTATGGCTACACCTTC

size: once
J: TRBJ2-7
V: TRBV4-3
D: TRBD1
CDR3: CASSQVDRGPYNEQYF
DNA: TGCGCCAGCAGCCAAGTCGACAGGGGGCCCTACAATGAGCAGTACTTC

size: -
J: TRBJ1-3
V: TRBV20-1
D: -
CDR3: CSATDSSSGNTIYF
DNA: TGCAGTGCTACCGACAGTTCCAGTGGAAACACCATATATTTT

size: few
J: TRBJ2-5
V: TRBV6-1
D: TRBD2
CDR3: CASSEVSGRMYQETQYF
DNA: TGTGCCAGCAGTGAAGTTAGCGGGAGGATGTACCAAGAGACCCAGTACTTC

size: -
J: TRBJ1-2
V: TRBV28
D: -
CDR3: CASTPDRANYGYTF
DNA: TGTGCCAGCACCCCCGACAGAGCTAACTATGGCTACACCTTC

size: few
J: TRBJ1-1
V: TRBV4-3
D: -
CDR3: CASSQDLGQPNTEAFF
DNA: TGCGCCAGCAGCCAAGATCTTGGGCAGCCGAACACTGAAGCTTTCTTT

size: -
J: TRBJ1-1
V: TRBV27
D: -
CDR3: CASSLSGTLAEAFF
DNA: TGTGCCAGCAGTTTATCCGGTACGTTGGCTGAAGCTTTCTTT

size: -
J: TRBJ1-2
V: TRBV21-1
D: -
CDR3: CASSKSRRGAYTF
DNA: TGTGCCAGCAGCAAATCTAGGAGGGGAGCCTACACCTTC

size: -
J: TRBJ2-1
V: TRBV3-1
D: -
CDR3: CASSHAGYYNEQFF
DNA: TGTGCCAGCAGCCATGCGGGTTACTACAATGAGCAGTTCTTC

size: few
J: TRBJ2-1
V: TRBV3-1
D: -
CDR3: CASSQPFTSYNEQFF
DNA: TGTGCCAGCAGCCAACCATTCACCTCCTACAATGAGCAGTTCTTC

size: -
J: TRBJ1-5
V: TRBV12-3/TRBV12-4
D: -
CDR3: CASSRVGVNQPQHF
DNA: TGTGCCAGCAGCCGGGTGGGGGTTAATCAGCCCCAGCATTTT

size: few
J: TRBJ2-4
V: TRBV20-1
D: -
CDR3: CSASQPGGRGKNIQYF
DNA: TGCAGTGCTTCCCAGCCCGGGGGCCGAGGCAAAAACATTCAGTACTTC

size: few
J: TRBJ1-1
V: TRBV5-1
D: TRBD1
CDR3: CASSYRDRPEAFF
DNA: TGCGCCAGCAGCTACCGGGACAGACCTGAAGCTTTCTTT

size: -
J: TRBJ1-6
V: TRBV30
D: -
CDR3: CAWSPLNNSPLHF
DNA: TGTGCCTGGAGTCCGCTGAATAATTCACCCCTCCACTTT

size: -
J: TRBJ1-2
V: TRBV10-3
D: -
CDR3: CAISGEHRGYTF
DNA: TGTGCCATCAGTGGAGAGCACAGGGGCTACACCTTC

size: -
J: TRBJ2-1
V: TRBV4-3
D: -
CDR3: CASSPVGVRMRTYEQFF
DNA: TGCGCCAGCAGCCCAGTGGGGGTCCGAATGCGCACCTACGAGCAGTTCTTC

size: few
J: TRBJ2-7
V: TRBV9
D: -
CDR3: CASSFNENEQYF
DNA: TGTGCCAGCAGCTTCAACGAAAACGAGCAGTACTTC

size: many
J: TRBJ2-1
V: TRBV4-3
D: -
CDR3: CASSQLVGSYNEQFF
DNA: TGCGCCAGCAGCCAACTAGTTGGTTCCTACAATGAGCAGTTCTTC

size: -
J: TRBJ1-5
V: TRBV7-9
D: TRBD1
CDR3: CASSLSGTGYSNQPQHF
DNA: TGTGCCAGCAGCTTATCTGGGACAGGCTATAGCAATCAGCCCCAGCATTTT

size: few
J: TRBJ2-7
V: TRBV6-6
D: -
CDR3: CASSYSLAANYEQYF
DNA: TGTGCCAGCAGTTACTCTTTAGCAGCTAACTACGAGCAGTACTTC

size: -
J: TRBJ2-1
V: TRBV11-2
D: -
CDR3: CACSFSYNEQFF
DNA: TGTGCCTGCAGCTTTTCATACAATGAGCAGTTCTTC

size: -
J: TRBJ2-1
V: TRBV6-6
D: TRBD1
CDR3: CASSKQGTTHYEQFF
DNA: TGTGCCAGCAGCAAACAGGGGACGACACACTATGAGCAGTTCTTC

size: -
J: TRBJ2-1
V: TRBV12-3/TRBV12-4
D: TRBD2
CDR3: CASSLGLAGRRDEQFF
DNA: TGTGCCAGCAGTTTGGGGCTAGCGGGAAGGAGGGATGAGCAGTTCTTC

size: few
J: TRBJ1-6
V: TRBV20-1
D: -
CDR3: CSASSGKGSPLHF
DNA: TGCAGTGCTAGTTCGGGGAAGGGATCACCCCTCCACTTT

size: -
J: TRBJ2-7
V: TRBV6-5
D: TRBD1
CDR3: CASNEGQGAYEQYF
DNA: TGTGCCAGCAACGAGGGACAGGGGGCTTACGAGCAGTACTTC

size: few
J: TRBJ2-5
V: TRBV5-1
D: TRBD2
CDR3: CASSWQRMRGETQYF
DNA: TGCGCCAGCAGCTGGCAGCGGATGCGGGGGGAGACCCAGTACTTC

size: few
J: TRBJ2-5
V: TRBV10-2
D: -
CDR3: CASSGTEGETQYF
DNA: TGCGCCAGCAGTGGAACCGAGGGAGAGACCCAGTACTTC